The 27 T cell receptor beta chains reported below all come from one sample, sequenced in a study of PD-1 blockade in classical Hodgkin lymphoma. The method was immunoSEQ multiplex PCR; TCRdb's version includes in-frame clones alone and lacks a portion of them. The sample lists roughly 50,000 clones; 86% were seen once. Specified time point: cycle 4 day 1 (C4D1), after less than seven weeks of nivolumab. Every single patient, without exception, relapsed after autologous stem cell transplantation, and brentuximab vedotin exposure varied. Sequencing used peripheral blood mononuclear cells (PBMCs), obtained before the fourth cycle of nivolumab. Every receptor here comes from a human donor with classical Hodgkin lymphoma.

This sequence joins TRBV9 and TRBJ1-1, with no clear D. With 4 bases removed from V and 1 base from J, the gap between germline ends came to 8 bases. The CDR3 extends over 13 amino acids. Per germline, CDR1 SGDLS and CDR2 YYNGEE. In DNA form, the CDR3 reads TGTGCCAGCAGCATCAGAAGGAACACTGAAGCTTTCTTT. Amino acid sequence: CASSIRRNTEAFF.

The chain couples TRBV5-4 to TRBJ2-2; 14 bases fit TRBD2. There are 18 residues in the CDR3. Germline CDR1 reads SGHNT; CDR2 reads YYREEE (reference sequence). Trimming at V came to 3 bases and at J to 3 bases, leaving 7 bases not matched to a gene. This chain's CDR3 is CASSSGLAGAWDTGELFF. CDR3 sequence (DNA): TGTGCCAGCAGCTCGGGACTAGCGGGAGCCTGGGACACCGGGGAGCTGTTTTTT.

The chain has TRBV27 and TRBJ2-3; 14 bases are shared with TRBD2. V was clipped by 2 bases and J by 2 bases; unmatched bases: 3. The CDR3 runs 17 residues. Germline CDR1 reads MNHEY; CDR2 reads SMNVEV (reference sequence). The DNA for the CDR3 is TGTGCCAGCAGTTTACTGACTAGCGGGGGGGCCACAGATACGCAGTATTTT. Its translation is CASSLLTSGGATDTQYF.

J is TRBJ2-5 and V is TRBV9, with 10 bases fitting TRBD1. Germline-derived CDR1 and CDR2 are SGDLS and YYNGEE. The CDR3 is 15 amino acids. V lost 3 bases and J lost 4; bases outside the gene matches: 6. CDR3 sequence: CASSAGTGVRETQYF. As DNA, the CDR3 is TGTGCCAGCAGCGCCGGGACAGGGGTCAGAGAGACCCAGTACTTC. Combining the CDR3 with reference TRBV9 and TRBJ2-5 gives the whole variable domain DSGVTQTPKHLITATGQRVTLRCSPRSGDLSVYWYQQSLDQGLQFLIQYYNGEERAKGNILERFSAQQFPDLHSELNLSSLELGDSALYFCASSAGTGVRETQYFGPGTRLLVL.

This chain joins TRBV14 and TRBJ2-3; no definite D call. This CDR3 is 12 amino acids long. V was shortened by 1 base and J by 6 bases, with 5 bases between the two germline ends. The germline V gene has CDR1 SGHDN and CDR2 FVKESK. DNA for the CDR3: TGTGCCAGCAGCCAAGCCATGGATACGCAGTATTTT. Translating gives CASSQAMDTQYF.

The V and J genes are TRBV19 and TRBJ2-7; D is unclear. Deletions cut 3 bases from V and 1 base from J, with 10 bases between. The CDR3 is 14 amino acids. Germline V gene lookup returns CDR1 LNHDA and CDR2 SQIVND (reference sequence). The CDR3 spells CASSMTLESYEQYF. The CDR3 DNA reads TGTGCCAGTAGTATGACTCTAGAGTCCTACGAGCAGTACTTC.

This chain links TRBV2 with TRBJ2-3, with a possible D match to TRBD1 (5 bases). The CDR3 is 12 amino acids. With 6 bases removed from V and 11 bases from J, the gap between germline ends came to 15 bases. Germline CDR1 and CDR2: SNHLY and FYNNEI. The CDR3 sequence is CASRQEQGGQYF. The CDR3 bases are TGTGCCAGCAGACAGGAGCAAGGTGGGCAGTATTTT.

The genes are TRBV4-1 and TRBJ2-3, with a weak D call TRBD2 (5 bases). This CDR3 contains 14 residues. Deletions cut 1 base from V and 3 bases from J, with 8 bases between. The V gene's germline CDR1 is MGHRA and CDR2 YSYEKL. CDR3 sequence reads: CASSQGPGTDTQYF. The CDR3, as DNA: TGCGCCAGCAGCCAAGGTCCGGGGACAGATACGCAGTATTTT.

This clone came up a few times. The gene calls are TRBV6-1 and TRBJ2-7, with 7 bases identical to TRBD1. The CDR3 contains 13 residues. Germline CDR1 reads MNHNS; CDR2 reads SASEGT. The J segment lost 5 bases and the V segment lost 7 bases, leaving 8 bases of the junction unmatched. CDR3 amino acids: CASNTGDLHEQYF. CDR3 nucleotides: TGTGCCAGCAATACAGGGGACCTTCACGAGCAGTACTTC.

The chain couples TRBV7-9 to TRBJ1-1; 11 bases agree with TRBD1. Trimming at V came to 2 bases and at J to 2 bases, leaving 7 bases not matched to a gene. The CDR3 consists of 17 residues. The germline gives CDR1 SEHNR, CDR2 FQNEAQ (reference sequence). The DNA for the CDR3 is TGTGCCAGCAGCTTAACATTGGGACAGGGGGTTAACACTGAAGCTTTCTTT. This codes for CASSLTLGQGVNTEAFF.

The rearrangement uses TRBV10-1 and TRBJ1-1, with 7 bases aligning to TRBD1. This CDR3 is 13 amino acids long. The junction had 3 bases not matched to a gene; V was cut back by 6 bases and J by 2 bases. Germline loops: CDR1 WNHNN, CDR2 SYGVQD (reference sequence). For the CDR3, the DNA is TGCGCCAGCAGCCGGGACAGTAACACTGAAGCTTTCTTT. Translated: CASSRDSNTEAFF.

This chain joins TRBV27 and TRBJ2-1; either TRBD1 or TRBD2 may fit D (5 bases each). The CDR3 runs 17 residues. V was pared by 0 bases and J by 3 bases, with 15 bases between. Germline lookup yields CDR1 MNHEY and CDR2 SMNVEV (reference sequence). Here the CDR3 DNA reads TGTGCCAGCAGTTTATCATCCGGGACCCAAATCTACAATGAGCAGTTCTTC. It yields the protein CASSLSSGTQIYNEQFF.

The CDR3 reads CASSSSTGTVSYEQYF. CDR3 nucleotides: TGTGCCAGCAGTTCCTCAACCGGGACAGTATCCTACGAGCAGTACTTC. The rearrangement links TRBV6-6 to TRBJ2-7; 7 positions match TRBD1. Unmatched junction bases numbered 10, after V lost 4 bases and J lost 1 base. Germline lookup yields CDR1 MNHNY and CDR2 SVGAGI (reference sequence). This CDR3 has 16 amino acids.

The gene calls are TRBV15 and TRBJ2-3, with TRBD1 identical over 7 bases. Germline CDR1 LNHNV, CDR2 YYDKDF (reference sequence). The CDR3 runs 14 residues. The V segment lost 7 bases and the J segment 3 bases; nucleotides outside the gene matches: 7. The CDR3 DNA sequence: TGTGCCACCATTCGAGGGGGCCTGACAGATACGCAGTATTTT. It is translated as CATIRGGLTDTQYF.

The chain recombines TRBV5-1 with TRBJ2-3; the match to TRBD2 covers 12 bases. The V segment lost 5 bases and the J segment 3 bases; nucleotides outside the gene matches: 4. Looked up from germline, CDR1 is SGHRS and CDR2 is YFSETQ. The CDR3 is made up of 15 amino acids. The CDR3 nucleotides are TGCGCCAGCAGGACTAGCGGGAGTCGTACAGATACGCAGTATTTT. Protein product: CASRTSGSRTDTQYF.

The chain links TRBV19 to TRBJ2-1; unclear D gene. The CDR3 spans 15 residues. V was cut by 6 bases and J by 0 bases, with 12 bases left in between. Germline CDR1 LNHDA, CDR2 SQIVND (reference sequence). The CDR3 DNA reads as TGTGCCAGTAGCCCTCAGACGAGCTCCTACAATGAGCAGTTCTTC. Translated, it gives CASSPQTSSYNEQFF. The full variable domain, with the rest looked up from reference TRBV19 and TRBJ2-1, is DGGITQSPKYLFRKEGQNVTLSCEQNLNHDAMYWYRQDPGQGLRLIYYSQIVNDFQKGDIAEGYSVSREKKESFPLTVTSAQKNPTAFYLCASSPQTSSYNEQFFGPGTRLTVL.

This clone was detected a few times. This chain uses TRBV6-6 with TRBJ2-7; 10 bases match TRBD2. This CDR3 is 13 amino acids long. V lost 8 bases to trimming and J lost 3 bases; unmatched junction nucleotides: 4. Germline V gene sequence: CDR1 MNHNY, CDR2 SVGAGI (reference sequence). DNA of the CDR3: TGTGCCAGCCTCCCTAGCGGGAGCTACGAGCAGTACTTC. Translated, it gives CASLPSGSYEQYF.

Only a few counts were recorded for this clone. This chain links TRBV6-5 with TRBJ2-2; TRBD1 agrees at 7 bases. V lost 6 bases to trimming and J lost 5 bases; unmatched junction nucleotides: 6. CDR3 size: 14 residues. Germline CDR1 reads MNHEY; CDR2 reads SVGAGI. The CDR3 loop is CASSQGQRTGELFF. CDR3 nucleotide sequence: TGTGCCAGCAGCCAGGGACAGAGGACCGGGGAGCTGTTTTTT.

This clone has just one count. The chain joins TRBV2 to TRBJ1-5, with a tentative D call TRBD1 (5 bases). From germline, CDR1 is SNHLY and CDR2 FYNNEI. V lost 6 bases to trimming and J lost 0 bases, with 12 bases between them. This CDR3 comprises 15 residues. The CDR3 coding sequence is TGTGCCAGCAGGGGAAACAGGAATAGCAATCAGCCCCAGCATTTT. Its protein product is CASRGNRNSNQPQHF.

CDR3 coding DNA: TGCGCCAGCAGCCCCTTGCTCTCCTCTGGAAACACCATATATTTT. It codes for CASSPLLSSGNTIYF. The V call is TRBV4-1, the J call TRBJ1-3; D is ambiguous. Trimming removed 4 bases at V and 0 bases at J, with 10 bases between. Germline V gene lookup returns CDR1 MGHRA and CDR2 YSYEKL. The CDR3 runs to 15 residues.

The CDR3 protein is CASSIKWAGGLDQETQYF. CDR3 nucleotide sequence: TGTGCCAGCAGCATTAAATGGGCGGGAGGACTAGACCAAGAGACCCAGTACTTC. This chain uses TRBV27 with TRBJ2-5; 8 bases align to TRBD2. CDR1 is MNHEY and CDR2 is SMNVEV in the germline V gene (reference sequence). Trimming cost V 6 bases and J 0 bases; bases outside gene matches: 15. The length of the CDR3 is 18 residues.

This clone is a singleton in its sample. CDR3 in amino acids: CASGSRQYF. Here the CDR3 DNA reads TGTGCTAGTGGCTCAAGGCAGTACTTC. The V and J genes are TRBV12-5 and TRBJ2-4; D is unresolved. Trimming pared 6 bases from V and 13 bases from J, leaving 7 bases between. The CDR3 contains 9 residues. Germline CDR1 is LGHNT and CDR2 is FRNRAP.

This clone was counted only a few times. The V gene is TRBV28, the J gene TRBJ2-7; no definite D call. The CDR3 has 12 residues. The V gene's germline CDR1 is MDHEN and CDR2 SYDVKM. The V end was cut by 3 bases, the J end by 2 bases, with 5 bases between. The CDR3 reads CASSFRPYEQYF. In nucleotides, the CDR3 is TGTGCCAGCAGTTTCCGTCCCTACGAGCAGTACTTC.

This chain connects TRBV5-4 to TRBJ2-3, with D possibly matching TRBD1 (6 bases). Trimming cost V 4 bases and J 8 bases, with 17 bases left between them. CDR1 SGHNT and CDR2 YYREEE come from the germline V gene (reference sequence). This CDR3 is built from 14 residues. CDR3 sequence: CASSQEPARGTQYF. The CDR3 DNA reads TGTGCCAGCAGCCAGGAGCCGGCCAGGGGTACGCAGTATTTT.

V and J are TRBV5-8 and TRBJ1-4; D ambiguous. CDR3 length equals 17 residues. The V and J ends lost 1 base and 0 bases respectively, with 13 bases between them. Germline V gene lookup returns CDR1 SGHTS and CDR2 YDEGEE. CDR3 in DNA: TGTGCCAGCAGCTTGAAGCTGGGATCAGCAACTAATGAAAAACTGTTTTTT. Its translation is CASSLKLGSATNEKLFF. The variable domain in full, completed from reference TRBV5-8 and TRBJ1-4, reads EAGVTQSPTHLIKTRGQQATLRCSPISGHTSVYWYQQALGLGLQFLLWYDEGEERNRGNFPPRFSGRQFPNYSSELNVNALELEDSALYLCASSLKLGSATNEKLFFGSGTQLSVL.

V and J are TRBV28 and TRBJ1-1; 8 bases fit TRBD1. The CDR3 has 16 residues. Germline CDR1 MDHEN, CDR2 SYDVKM. Germline trimming cut 2 bases from V and 6 bases from J; bases unmatched to any gene: 11. CDR3 DNA sequence: TGTGCCAGCAGTTTAGTCCAGGCTGCACAGGGGGCTGAAGCTTTCTTT. Protein product: CASSLVQAAQGAEAFF.

V usage is TRBV7-6 and J usage is TRBJ1-6; D uncertain. This CDR3 has 16 amino acids. The V gene lost 1 base and the J gene lost 8 bases, with 15 bases spanning the gap. Germline CDR1 is SGHVS and CDR2 is FNYEAQ. The DNA of the CDR3 is TGTGCCAGCAGCTTAGTCCCGGGAACGGTTGATTCACCCCTCCACTTT. Amino acid sequence: CASSLVPGTVDSPLHF.